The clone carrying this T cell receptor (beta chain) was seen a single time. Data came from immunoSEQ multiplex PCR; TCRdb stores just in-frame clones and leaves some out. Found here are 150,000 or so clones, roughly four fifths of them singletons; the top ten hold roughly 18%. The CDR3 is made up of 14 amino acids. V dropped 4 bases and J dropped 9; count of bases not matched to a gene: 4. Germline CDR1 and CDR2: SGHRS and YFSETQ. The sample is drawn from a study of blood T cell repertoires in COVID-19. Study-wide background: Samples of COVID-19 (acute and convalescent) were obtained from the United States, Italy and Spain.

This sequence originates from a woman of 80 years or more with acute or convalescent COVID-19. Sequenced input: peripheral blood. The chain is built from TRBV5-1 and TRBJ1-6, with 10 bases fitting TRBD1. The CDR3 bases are TGCGCCAGCAGCGGGGGACAGGGGATTTCACCCCTCCACTTT. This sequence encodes CASSGGQGISPLHF.